This entry concerns a single T cell receptor (beta chain). Its matching antigen is unknown. Clones were read by immunoSEQ multiplex PCR, and TCRdb kept only the in-frame ones, dropping some. This sample has 65,000 to 90,000 clones, with 75% to 95% found just once. Germline-derived CDR1 and CDR2 are LNHDA and SQIVND (reference sequence). This CDR3 comprises 13 residues. V was pared by 3 bases and J by 6 bases, with 9 bases between. This specimen belongs to a study of graft-versus-host responses after intestinal transplantation. Background on the study: Anti-thymocyte globulin served as induction for all recipients, who then took tacrolimus and steroids for 2 to 4 years. The study, taken as a whole, reports: Peak GvH clone levels in circulation were associated with early post-transplant HvG declines. Individuals who had graft-donor T cell macrochimerism had allografts that showed high graft-versus-host to host-versus-graft clonal ratios.

The input for sequencing was unstimulated CD8+ T cells sorted from spleen or lymph node cells, taken before transplant. This sequence was found in a human donor who was the organ donor for an intestinal transplant. The chain has TRBV19 and TRBJ2-1; D gene unclear. CDR3 in amino acids: CASSIPPGNEQFF. Written as DNA, the CDR3 is TGTGCCAGTAGTATCCCCCCCGGCAATGAGCAGTTCTTC.